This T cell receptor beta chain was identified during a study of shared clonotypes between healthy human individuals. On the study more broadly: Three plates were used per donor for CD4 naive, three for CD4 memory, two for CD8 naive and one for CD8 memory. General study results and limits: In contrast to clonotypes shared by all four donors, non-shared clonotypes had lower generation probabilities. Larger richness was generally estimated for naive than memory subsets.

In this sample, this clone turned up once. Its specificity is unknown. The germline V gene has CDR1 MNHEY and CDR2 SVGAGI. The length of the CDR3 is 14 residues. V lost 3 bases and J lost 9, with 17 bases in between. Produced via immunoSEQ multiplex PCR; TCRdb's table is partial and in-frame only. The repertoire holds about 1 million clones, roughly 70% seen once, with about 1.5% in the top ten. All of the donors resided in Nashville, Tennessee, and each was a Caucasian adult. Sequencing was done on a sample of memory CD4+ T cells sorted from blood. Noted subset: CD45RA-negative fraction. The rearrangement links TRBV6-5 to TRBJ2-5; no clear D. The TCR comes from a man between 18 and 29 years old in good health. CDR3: CASSYDESKSSQYF. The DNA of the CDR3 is TGTGCCAGCAGTTATGACGAGTCCAAGAGTTCCCAGTACTTC.